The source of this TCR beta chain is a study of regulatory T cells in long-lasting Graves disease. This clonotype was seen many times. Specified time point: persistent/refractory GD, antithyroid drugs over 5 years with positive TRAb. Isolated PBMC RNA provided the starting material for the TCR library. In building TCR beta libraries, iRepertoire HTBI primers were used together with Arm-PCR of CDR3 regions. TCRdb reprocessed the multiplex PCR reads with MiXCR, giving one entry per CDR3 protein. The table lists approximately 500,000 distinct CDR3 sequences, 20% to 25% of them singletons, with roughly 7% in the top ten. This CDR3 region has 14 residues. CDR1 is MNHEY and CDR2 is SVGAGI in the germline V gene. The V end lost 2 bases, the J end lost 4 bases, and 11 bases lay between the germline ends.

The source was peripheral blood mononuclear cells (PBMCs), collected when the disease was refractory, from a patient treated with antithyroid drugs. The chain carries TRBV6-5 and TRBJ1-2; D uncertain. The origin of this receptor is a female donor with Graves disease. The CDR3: CASSYTTDGYGYTF. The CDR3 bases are TGTGCCAGCAGTTACACAACGGACGGCTATGGCTACACCTTC.